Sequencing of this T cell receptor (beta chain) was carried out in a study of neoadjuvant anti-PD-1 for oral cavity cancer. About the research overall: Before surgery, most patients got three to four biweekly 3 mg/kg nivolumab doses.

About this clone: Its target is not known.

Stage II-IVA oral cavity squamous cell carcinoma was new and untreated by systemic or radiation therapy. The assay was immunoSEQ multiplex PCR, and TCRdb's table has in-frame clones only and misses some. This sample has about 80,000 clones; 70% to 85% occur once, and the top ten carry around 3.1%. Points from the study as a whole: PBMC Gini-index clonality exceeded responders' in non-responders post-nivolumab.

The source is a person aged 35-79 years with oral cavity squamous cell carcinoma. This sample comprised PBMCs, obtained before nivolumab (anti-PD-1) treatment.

CDR3 residues: CASRPGTGGNQPQHF. CDR3 DNA: TGTGCCAGTAGACCTGGGACAGGGGGGAATCAGCCCCAGCATTTT. The chain carries TRBV19 and TRBJ1-5, with 11 bases matching TRBD1. Germline values: CDR1 LNHDA, CDR2 SQIVND (reference sequence). The CDR3 is 15 residues long. The ends lost 6 bases at V and 4 bases at J; junction bases unmatched: 5.